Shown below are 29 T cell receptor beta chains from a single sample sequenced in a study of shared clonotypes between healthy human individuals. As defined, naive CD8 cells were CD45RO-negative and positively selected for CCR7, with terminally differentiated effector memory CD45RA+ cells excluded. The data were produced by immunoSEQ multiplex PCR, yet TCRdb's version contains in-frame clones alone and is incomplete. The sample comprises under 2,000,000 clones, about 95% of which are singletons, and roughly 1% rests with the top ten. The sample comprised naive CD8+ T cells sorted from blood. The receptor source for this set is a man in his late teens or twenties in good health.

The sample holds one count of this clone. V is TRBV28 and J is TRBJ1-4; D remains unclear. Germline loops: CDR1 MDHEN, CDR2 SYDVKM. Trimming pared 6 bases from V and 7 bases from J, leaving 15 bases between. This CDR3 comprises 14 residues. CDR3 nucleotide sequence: TGTGCCAGCAGCCCCCCCGGTTTGGCTGAAAAACTGTTTTTT. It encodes CASSPPGLAEKLFF. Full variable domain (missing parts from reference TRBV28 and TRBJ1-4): DVKVTQSSRYLVKRTGEKVFLECVQDMDHENMFWYRQDPGLGLRLIYFSYDVKMKEKGDIPEGYSVSREKKERFSLILESASTNQTSMYLCASSPPGLAEKLFFGSGTQLSVL.

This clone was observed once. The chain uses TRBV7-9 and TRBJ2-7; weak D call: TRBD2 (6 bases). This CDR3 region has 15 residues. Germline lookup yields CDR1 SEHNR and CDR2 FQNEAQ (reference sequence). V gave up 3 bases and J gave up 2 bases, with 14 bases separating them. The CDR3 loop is CASSLTSSEPYEQYF. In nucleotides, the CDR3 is TGTGCCAGCAGCTTGACTAGTAGCGAGCCCTACGAGCAGTACTTC. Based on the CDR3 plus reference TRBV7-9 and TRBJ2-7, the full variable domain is DTGVSQNPRHKITKRGQNVTFRCDPISEHNRLYWYRQTLGQGPEFLTYFQNEAQLEKSRLLSDRFSAERPKGSFSTLEIQRTEQGDSAMYLCASSLTSSEPYEQYFGPGTRLTVT.

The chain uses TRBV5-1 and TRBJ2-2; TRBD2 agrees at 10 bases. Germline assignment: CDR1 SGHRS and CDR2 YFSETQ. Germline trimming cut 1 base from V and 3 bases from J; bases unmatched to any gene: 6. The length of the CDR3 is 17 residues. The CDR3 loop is CASSLRTSGYYTGELFF. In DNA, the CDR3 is TGCGCCAGCAGCTTGAGGACTAGCGGATACTACACCGGGGAGCTGTTTTTT. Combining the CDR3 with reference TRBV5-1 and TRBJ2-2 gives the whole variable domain KAGVTQTPRYLIKTRGQQVTLSCSPISGHRSVSWYQQTPGQGLQFLFEYFSETQRNKGNFPGRFSGRQFSNSRSEMNVSTLELGDSALYLCASSLRTSGYYTGELFFGEGSRLTVL.

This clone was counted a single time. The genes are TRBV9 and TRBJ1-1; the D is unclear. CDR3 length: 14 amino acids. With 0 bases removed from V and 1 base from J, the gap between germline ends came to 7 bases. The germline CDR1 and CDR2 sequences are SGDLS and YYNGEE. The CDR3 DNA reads TGTGCCAGCAGCGTAGAACGCGGGAACACTGAAGCTTTCTTT. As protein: CASSVERGNTEAFF.

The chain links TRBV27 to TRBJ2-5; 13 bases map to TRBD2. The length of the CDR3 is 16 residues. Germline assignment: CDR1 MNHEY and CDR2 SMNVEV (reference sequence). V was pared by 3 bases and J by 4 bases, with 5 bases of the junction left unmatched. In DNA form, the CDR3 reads TGTGCCAGCAGTTTGTTAGGACTAGCGGGAGCAGAGACCCAGTACTTC. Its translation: CASSLLGLAGAETQYF.

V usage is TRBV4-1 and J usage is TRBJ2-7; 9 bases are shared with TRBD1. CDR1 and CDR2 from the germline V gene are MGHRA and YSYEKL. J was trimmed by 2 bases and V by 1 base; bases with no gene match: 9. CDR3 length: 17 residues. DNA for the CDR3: TGCGCCAGCAGCCAAGGGGGACAGGGAACTTTTCCCTACGAGCAGTACTTC. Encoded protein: CASSQGGQGTFPYEQYF.

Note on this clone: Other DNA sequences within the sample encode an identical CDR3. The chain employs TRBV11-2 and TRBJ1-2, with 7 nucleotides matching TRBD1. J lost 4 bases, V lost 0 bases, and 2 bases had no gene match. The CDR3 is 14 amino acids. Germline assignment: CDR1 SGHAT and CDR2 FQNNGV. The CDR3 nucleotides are TGTGCCAGCAGCTTAGATGGGACAGCCTATGGCTACACCTTC. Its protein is CASSLDGTAYGYTF.

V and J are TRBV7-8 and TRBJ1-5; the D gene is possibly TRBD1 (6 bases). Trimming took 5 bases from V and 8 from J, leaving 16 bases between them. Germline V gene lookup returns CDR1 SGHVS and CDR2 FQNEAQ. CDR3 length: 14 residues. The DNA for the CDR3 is TGTGCCAGCAGCGGGGGGGCGCGAGGGGAGCCCCAGCATTTT. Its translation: CASSGGARGEPQHF.

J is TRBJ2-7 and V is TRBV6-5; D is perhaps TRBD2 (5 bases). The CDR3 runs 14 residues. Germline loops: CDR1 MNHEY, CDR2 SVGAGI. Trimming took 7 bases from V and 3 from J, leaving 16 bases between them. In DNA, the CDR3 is TGTGCCAGCAAGCCCCAGGCAGGACTCTACGAGCAGTACTTC. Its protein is CASKPQAGLYEQYF.

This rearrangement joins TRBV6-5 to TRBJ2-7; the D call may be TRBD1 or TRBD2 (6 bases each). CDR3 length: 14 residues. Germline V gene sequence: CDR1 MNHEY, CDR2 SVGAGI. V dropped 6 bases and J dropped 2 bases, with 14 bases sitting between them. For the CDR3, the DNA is TGTGCCAGCAGCGTCGGGGGCCTAACCTACGAGCAGTACTTC. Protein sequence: CASSVGGLTYEQYF.

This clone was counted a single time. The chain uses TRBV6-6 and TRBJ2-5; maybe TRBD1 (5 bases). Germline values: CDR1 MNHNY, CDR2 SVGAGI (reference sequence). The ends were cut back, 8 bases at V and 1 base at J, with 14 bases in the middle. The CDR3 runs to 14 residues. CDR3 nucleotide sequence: TGTGCCAGCGCGACAGCCGTTACCCAAGAGACCCAGTACTTC. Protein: CASATAVTQETQYF.

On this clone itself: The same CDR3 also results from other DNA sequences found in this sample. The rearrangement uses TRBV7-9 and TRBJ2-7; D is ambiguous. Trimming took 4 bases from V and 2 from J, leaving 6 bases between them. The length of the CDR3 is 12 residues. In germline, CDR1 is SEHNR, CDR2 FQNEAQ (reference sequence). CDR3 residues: CASSSDTYEQYF. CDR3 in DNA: TGTGCCAGCAGCTCTGACACCTACGAGCAGTACTTC. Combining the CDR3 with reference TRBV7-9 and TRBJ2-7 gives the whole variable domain DTGVSQNPRHKITKRGQNVTFRCDPISEHNRLYWYRQTLGQGPEFLTYFQNEAQLEKSRLLSDRFSAERPKGSFSTLEIQRTEQGDSAMYLCASSSDTYEQYFGPGTRLTVT.

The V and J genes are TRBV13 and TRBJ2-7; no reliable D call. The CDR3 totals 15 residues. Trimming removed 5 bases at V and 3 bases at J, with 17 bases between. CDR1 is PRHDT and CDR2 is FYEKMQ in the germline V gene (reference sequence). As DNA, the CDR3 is TGTGCCAGCAGCCTTGGAGCCCAGAACTACTACGAGCAGTACTTC. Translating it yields CASSLGAQNYYEQYF.

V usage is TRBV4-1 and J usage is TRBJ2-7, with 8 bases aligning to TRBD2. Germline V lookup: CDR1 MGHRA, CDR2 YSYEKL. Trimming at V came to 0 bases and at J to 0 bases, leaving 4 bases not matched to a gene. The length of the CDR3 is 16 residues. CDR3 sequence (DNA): TGCGCCAGCAGCCAAGATTGGCTAGCGGGCTCCTACGAGCAGTACTTC. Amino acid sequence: CASSQDWLAGSYEQYF.

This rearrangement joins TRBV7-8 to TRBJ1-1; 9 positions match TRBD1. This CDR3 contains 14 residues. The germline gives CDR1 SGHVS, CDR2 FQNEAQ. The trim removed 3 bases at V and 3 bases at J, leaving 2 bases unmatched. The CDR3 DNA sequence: TGTGCCAGCAGCTTGGGGACAGGGTACACTGAAGCTTTCTTT. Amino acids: CASSLGTGYTEAFF.

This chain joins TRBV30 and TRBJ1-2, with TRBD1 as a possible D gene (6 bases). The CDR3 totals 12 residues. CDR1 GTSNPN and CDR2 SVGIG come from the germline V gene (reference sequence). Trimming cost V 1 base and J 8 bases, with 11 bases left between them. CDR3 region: CAWSDAGDGYTF. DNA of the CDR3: TGTGCCTGGAGTGACGCAGGGGACGGCTACACCTTC. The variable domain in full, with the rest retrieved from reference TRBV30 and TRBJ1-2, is SQTIHQWPATLVQPVGSPLSLECTVEGTSNPNLYWYRQAAGRGLQLLFYSVGIGQISSEVPQNLSASRPQDRQFILSSKKLLLSDSGFYLCAWSDAGDGYTFGSGTRLTVV.

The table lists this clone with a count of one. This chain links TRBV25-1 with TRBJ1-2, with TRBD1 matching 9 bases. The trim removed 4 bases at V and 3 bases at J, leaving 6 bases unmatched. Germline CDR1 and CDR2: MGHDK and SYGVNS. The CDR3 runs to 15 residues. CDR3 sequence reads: CASSGIRDRDYGYTF. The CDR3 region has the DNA TGTGCCAGCAGTGGAATCCGGGACAGGGACTATGGCTACACCTTC.

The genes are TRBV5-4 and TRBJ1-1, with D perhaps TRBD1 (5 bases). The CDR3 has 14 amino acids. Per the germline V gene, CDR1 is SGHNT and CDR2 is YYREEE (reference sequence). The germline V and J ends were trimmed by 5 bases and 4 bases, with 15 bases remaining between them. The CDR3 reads CASRYTGGPTEAFF. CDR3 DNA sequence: TGTGCCAGCAGGTACACAGGTGGGCCCACTGAAGCTTTCTTT.

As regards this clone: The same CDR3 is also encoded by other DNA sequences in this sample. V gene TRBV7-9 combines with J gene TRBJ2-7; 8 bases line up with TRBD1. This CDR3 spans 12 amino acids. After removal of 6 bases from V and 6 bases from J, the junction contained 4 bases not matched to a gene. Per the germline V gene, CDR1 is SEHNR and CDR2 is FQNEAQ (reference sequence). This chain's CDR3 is CASSATGGEQYF. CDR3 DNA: TGTGCCAGCAGTGCAACAGGGGGCGAGCAGTACTTC.

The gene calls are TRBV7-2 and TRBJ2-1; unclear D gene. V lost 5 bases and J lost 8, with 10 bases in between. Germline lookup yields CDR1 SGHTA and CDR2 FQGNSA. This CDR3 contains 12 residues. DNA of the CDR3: TGTGCCAGCAGCGCCGATCGGGATGAGCAGTTCTTC. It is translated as CASSADRDEQFF.

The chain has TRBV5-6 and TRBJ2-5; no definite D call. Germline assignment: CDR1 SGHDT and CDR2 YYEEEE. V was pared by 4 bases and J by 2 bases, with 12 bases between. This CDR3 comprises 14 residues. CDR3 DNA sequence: TGTGCCAGCAGCGTGGTCCTAAATCAAGAGACCCAGTACTTC. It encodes CASSVVLNQETQYF.

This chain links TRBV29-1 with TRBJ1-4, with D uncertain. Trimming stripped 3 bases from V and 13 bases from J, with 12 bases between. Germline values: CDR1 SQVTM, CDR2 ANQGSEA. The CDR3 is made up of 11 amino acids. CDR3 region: CSVDGPWGLFF. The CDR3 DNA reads TGCAGCGTTGACGGCCCTTGGGGACTGTTTTTT.

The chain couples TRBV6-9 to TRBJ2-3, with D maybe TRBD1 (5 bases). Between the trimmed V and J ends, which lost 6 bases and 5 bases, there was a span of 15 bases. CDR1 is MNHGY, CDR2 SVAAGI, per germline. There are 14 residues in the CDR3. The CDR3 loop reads CASSSPRVGDTQYF. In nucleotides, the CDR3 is TGTGCCAGCAGCTCCCCCAGGGTGGGAGATACGCAGTATTTT.

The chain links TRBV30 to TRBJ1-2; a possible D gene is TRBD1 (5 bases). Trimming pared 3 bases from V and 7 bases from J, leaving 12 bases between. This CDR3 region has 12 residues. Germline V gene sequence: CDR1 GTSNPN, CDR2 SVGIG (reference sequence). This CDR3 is CAWSPAGPGYTF. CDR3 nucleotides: TGTGCCTGGAGCCCGGCAGGGCCTGGCTACACCTTC.

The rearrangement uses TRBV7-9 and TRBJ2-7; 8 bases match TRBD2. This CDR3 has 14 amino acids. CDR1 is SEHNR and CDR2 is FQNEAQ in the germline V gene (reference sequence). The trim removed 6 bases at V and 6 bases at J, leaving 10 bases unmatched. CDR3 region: CASSSSGTRSEQYF. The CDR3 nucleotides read TGTGCCAGCAGTTCTTCCGGGACTAGAAGCGAGCAGTACTTC.

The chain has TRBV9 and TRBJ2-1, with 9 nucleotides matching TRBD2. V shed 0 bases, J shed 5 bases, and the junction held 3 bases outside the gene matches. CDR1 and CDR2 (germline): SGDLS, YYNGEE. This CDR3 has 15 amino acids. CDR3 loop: CASSVVAGANNEQFF. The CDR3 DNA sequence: TGTGCCAGCAGCGTAGTAGCGGGGGCAAACAATGAGCAGTTCTTC.

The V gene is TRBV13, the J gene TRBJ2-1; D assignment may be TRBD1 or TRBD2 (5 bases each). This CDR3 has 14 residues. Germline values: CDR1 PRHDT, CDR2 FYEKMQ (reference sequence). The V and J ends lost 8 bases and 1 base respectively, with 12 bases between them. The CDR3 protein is CASLPWGSYNEQFF. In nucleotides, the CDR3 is TGTGCCAGCCTACCCTGGGGGTCCTACAATGAGCAGTTCTTC.

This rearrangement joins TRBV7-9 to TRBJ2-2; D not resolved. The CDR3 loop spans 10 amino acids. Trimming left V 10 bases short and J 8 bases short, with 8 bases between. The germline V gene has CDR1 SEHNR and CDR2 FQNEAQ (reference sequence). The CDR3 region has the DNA TGTGCCACCGCATCGGGGGAGCTGTTTTTT. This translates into CATASGELFF.

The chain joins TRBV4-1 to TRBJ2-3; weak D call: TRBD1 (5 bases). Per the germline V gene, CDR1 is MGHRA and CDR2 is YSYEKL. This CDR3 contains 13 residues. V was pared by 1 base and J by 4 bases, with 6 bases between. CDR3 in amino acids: CASSQAQADTQYF. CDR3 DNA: TGCGCCAGCAGCCAAGCACAGGCAGATACGCAGTATTTT.